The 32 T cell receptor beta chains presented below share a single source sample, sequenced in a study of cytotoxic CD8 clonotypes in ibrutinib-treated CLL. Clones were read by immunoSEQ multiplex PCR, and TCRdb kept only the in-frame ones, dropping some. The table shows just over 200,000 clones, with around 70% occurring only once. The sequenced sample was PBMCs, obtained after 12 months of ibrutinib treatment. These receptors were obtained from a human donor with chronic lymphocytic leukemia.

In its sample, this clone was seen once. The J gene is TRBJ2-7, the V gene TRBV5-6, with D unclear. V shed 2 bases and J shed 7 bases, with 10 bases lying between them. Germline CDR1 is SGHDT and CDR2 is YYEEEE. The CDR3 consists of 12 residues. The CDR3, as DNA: TGTGCCAGCAGCTTTTATCGTCGGGAGCAGTACTTC. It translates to CASSFYRREQYF.

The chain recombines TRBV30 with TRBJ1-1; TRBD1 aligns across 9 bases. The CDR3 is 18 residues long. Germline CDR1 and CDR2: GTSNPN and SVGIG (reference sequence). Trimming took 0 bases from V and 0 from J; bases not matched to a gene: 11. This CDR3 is CAWSVRQGGFRLNTEAFF. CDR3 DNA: TGTGCCTGGAGTGTCAGACAGGGGGGTTTTAGGTTGAACACTGAAGCTTTCTTT.

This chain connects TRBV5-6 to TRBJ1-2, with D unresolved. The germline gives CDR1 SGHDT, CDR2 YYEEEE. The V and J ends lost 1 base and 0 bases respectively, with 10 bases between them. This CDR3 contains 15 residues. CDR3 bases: TGTGCCAGCAGCTTGCGGGCAACAACTAACTATGGCTACACCTTC. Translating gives CASSLRATTNYGYTF.

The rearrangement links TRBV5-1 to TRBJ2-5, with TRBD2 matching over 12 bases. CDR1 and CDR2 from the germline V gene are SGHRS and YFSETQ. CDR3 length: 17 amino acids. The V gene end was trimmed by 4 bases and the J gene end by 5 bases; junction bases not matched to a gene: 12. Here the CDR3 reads CASSDPGLAGRGETQYF. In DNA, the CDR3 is TGCGCCAGCAGCGATCCGGGACTAGCGGGCCGGGGGGAGACCCAGTACTTC.

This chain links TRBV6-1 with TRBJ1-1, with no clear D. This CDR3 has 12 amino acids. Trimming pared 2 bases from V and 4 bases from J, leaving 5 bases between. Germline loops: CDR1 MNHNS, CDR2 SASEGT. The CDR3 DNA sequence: TGTGCCAGCAGTGAACGGGGCACTGAAGCTTTCTTT. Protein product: CASSERGTEAFF.

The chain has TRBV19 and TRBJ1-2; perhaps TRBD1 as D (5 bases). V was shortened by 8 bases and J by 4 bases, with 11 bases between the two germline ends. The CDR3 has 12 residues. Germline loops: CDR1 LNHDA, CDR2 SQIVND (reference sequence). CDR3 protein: CASFGGSYGYTF. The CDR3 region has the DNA TGTGCCAGTTTTGGGGGGAGCTATGGCTACACCTTC.

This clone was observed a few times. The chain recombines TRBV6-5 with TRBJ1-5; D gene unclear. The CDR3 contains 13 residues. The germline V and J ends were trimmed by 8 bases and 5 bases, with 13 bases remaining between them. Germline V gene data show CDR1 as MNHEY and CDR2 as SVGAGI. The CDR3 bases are TGTGCCAGCCGGTGGGGTTGGGATCAGCCCCAGCATTTT. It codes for CASRWGWDQPQHF.

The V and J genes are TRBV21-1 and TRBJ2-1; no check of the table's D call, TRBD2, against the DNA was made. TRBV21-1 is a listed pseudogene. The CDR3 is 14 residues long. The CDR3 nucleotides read TGTGCCAGCAGCGGCCGGACTAGGGGCAATGAGCAGTTCTTC. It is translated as CASSGRTRGNEQFF.

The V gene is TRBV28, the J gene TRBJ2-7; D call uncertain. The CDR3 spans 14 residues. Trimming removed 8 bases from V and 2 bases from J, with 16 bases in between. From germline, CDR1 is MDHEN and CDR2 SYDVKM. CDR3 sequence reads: CASALQLPTYEQYF. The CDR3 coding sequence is TGTGCCAGCGCTTTGCAGTTACCAACCTACGAGCAGTACTTC.

Here the CDR3 DNA reads TGCGCCAGCAGCCTACCGGGACTTGGCTACACCTTC. Amino acids: CASSLPGLGYTF. V and J are TRBV4-1 and TRBJ1-2; D is perhaps TRBD1 (5 bases). The CDR3 has 12 residues. Trimming cost V 4 bases and J 7 bases, with 10 bases left between them. Germline CDR1 reads MGHRA; CDR2 reads YSYEKL.

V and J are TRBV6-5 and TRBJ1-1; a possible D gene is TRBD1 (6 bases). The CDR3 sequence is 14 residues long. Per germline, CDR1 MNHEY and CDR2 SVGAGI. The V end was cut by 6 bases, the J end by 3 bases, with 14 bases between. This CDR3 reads CASSRLGQYTEAFF. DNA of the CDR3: TGTGCCAGCAGCCGCCTCGGACAGTACACTGAAGCTTTCTTT.

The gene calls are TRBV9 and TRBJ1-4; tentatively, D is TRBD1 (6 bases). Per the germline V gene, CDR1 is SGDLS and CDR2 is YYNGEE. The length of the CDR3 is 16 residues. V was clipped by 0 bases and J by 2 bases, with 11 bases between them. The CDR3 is CASSVGLGGTNEKLFF. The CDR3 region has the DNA TGTGCCAGCAGCGTAGGTTTAGGGGGGACTAATGAAAAACTGTTTTTT.

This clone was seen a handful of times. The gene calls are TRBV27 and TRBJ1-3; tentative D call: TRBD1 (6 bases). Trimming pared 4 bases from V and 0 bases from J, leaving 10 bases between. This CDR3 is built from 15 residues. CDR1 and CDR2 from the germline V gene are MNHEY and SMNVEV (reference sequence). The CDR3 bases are TGTGCCAGCAGTTCTCAGGGGCCCTCTGGAAACACCATATATTTT. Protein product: CASSSQGPSGNTIYF.

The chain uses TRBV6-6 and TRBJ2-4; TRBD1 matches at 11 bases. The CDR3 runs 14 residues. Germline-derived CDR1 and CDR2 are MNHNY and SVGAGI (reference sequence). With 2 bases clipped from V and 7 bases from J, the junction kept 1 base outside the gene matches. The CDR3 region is CASSYGTGGNIQYF. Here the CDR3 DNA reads TGTGCCAGCAGTTACGGGACAGGGGGTAACATTCAGTACTTC.

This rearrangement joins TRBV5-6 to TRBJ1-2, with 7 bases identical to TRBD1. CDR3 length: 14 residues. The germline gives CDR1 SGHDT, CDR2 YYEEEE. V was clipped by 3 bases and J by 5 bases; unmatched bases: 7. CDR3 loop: CASSSGQRRYGYTF. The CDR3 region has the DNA TGTGCCAGCAGCTCGGGACAGAGGAGATATGGCTACACCTTC.

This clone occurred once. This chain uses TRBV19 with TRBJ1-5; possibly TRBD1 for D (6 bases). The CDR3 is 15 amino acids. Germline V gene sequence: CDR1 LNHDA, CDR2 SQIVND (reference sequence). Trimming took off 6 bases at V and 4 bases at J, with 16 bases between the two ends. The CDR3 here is CASRPTGARNQPQHF. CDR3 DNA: TGTGCCAGTAGACCCACGGGGGCGCGGAATCAGCCCCAGCATTTT.

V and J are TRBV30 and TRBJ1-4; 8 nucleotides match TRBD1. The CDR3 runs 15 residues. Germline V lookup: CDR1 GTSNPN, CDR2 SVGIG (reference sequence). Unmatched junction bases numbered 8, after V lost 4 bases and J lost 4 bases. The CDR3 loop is CAWTRRTGLNEKLFF. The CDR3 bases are TGTGCCTGGACCCGAAGGACAGGGCTTAATGAAAAACTGTTTTTT.

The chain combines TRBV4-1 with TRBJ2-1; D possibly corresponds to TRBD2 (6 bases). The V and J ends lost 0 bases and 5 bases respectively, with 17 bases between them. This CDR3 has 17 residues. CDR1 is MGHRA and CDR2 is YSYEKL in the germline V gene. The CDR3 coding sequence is TGCGCCAGCAGCCAAGATCGGGACGGGAGTGTCCACAATGAGCAGTTCTTC. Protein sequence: CASSQDRDGSVHNEQFF.

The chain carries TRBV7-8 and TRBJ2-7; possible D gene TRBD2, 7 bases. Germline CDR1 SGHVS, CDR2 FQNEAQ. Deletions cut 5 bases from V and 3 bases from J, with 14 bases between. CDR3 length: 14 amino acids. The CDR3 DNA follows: TGTGCCAGCAGCAGGGGGGCGGGAGACTACGAGCAGTACTTC. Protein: CASSRGAGDYEQYF.

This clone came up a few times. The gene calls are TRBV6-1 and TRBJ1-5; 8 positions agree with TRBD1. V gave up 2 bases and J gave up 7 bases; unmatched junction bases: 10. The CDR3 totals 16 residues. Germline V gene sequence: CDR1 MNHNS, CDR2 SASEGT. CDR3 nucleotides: TGTGCCAGCAGTGAATTGGGCAGGGGGCCGGGCCAGCCCCAGCATTTT. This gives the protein CASSELGRGPGQPQHF.

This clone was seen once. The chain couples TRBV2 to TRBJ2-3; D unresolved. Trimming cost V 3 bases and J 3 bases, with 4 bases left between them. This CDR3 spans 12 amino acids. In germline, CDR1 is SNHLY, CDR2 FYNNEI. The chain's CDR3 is CASSDRTDTQYF. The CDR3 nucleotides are TGTGCCAGCAGTGATAGGACAGATACGCAGTATTTT. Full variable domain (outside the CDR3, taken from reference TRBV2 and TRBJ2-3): EPEVTQTPSHQVTQMGQEVILRCVPISNHLYFYWYRQILGQKVEFLVSFYNNEISEKSEIFDDQFSVERPDGSNFTLKIRSTKLEDSAMYFCASSDRTDTQYFGPGTRLTVL.

CDR3 region: CATLGVNEQFF. The CDR3 coding sequence is TGTGCCACCTTAGGGGTCAATGAGCAGTTCTTC. The chain recombines TRBV6-5 with TRBJ2-1; D perhaps matches TRBD1 (5 bases). V was trimmed by 10 bases and J by 6 bases, leaving 10 bases between them. The CDR3 totals 11 residues. Germline V gives CDR1 MNHEY, CDR2 SVGAGI.

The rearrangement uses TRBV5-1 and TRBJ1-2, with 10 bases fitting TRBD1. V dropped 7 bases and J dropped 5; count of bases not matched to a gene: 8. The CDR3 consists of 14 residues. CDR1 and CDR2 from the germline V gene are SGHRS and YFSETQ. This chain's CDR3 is CASFEGQGRYGYTF. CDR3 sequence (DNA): TGCGCCAGCTTTGAGGGACAGGGGCGGTATGGCTACACCTTC. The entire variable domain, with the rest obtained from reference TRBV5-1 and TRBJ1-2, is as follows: KAGVTQTPRYLIKTRGQQVTLSCSPISGHRSVSWYQQTPGQGLQFLFEYFSETQRNKGNFPGRFSGRQFSNSRSEMNVSTLELGDSALYLCASFEGQGRYGYTFGSGTRLTVV.

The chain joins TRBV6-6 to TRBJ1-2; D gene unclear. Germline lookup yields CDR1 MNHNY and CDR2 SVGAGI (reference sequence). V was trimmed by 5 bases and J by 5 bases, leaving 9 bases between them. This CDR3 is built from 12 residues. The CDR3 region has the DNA TGTGCCAGCAGTGTGGGTTTTTATGGCTACACCTTC. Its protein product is CASSVGFYGYTF.

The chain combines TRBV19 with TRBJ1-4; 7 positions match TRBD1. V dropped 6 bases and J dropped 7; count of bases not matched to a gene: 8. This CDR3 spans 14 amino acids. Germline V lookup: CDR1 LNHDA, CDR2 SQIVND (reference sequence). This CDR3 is CASSDRDPFEKLFF. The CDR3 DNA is TGTGCCAGTAGCGACAGGGACCCGTTTGAAAAACTGTTTTTT.

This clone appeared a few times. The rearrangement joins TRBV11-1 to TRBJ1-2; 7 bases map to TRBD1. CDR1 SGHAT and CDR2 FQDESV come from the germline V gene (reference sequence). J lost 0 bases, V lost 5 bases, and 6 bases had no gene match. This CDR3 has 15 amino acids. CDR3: CASSTRQGPNYGYTF. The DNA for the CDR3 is TGTGCCAGCAGCACCCGACAGGGCCCTAACTATGGCTACACCTTC. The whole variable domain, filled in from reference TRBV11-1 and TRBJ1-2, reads EAEVAQSPRYKITEKSQAVAFWCDPISGHATLYWYRQILGQGPELLVQFQDESVVDDSQLPKDRFSAERLKGVDSTLKIQPAELGDSAMYLCASSTRQGPNYGYTFGSGTRLTVV.

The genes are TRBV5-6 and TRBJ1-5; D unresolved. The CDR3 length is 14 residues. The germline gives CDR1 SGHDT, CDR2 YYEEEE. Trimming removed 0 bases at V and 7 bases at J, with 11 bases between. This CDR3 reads CASSLGTLGQPQHF. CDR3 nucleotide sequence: TGTGCCAGCAGCTTGGGGACCCTCGGGCAGCCCCAGCATTTT.

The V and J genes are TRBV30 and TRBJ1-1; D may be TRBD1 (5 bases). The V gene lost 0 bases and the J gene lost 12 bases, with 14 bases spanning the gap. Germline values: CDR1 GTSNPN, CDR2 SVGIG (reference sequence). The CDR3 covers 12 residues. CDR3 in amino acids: CAWSVRQGPTFF. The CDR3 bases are TGTGCCTGGAGTGTAAGGCAGGGTCCTACTTTCTTT.

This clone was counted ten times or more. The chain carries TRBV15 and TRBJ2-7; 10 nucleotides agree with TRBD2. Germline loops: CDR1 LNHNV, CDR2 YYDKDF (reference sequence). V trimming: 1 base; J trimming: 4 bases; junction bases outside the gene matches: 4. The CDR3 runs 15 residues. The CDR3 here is CATSRAASGSYEQYF. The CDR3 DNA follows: TGTGCCACCAGCAGAGCCGCTAGCGGGAGTTACGAGCAGTACTTC.

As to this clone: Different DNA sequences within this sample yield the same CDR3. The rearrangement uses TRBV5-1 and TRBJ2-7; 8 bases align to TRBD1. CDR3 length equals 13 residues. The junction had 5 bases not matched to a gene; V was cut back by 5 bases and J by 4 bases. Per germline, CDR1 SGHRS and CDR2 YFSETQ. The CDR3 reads CASSGGQGYEQYF. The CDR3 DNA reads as TGCGCCAGCAGTGGCGGACAGGGATACGAGCAGTACTTC.

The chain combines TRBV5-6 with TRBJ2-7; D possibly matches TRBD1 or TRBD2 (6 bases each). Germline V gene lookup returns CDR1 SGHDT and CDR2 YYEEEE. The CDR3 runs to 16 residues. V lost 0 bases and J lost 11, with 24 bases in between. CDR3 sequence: CASSLDRGRWIGGEYF. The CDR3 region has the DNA TGTGCCAGCAGCTTGGACCGGGGGCGATGGATCGGTGGGGAGTACTTC.

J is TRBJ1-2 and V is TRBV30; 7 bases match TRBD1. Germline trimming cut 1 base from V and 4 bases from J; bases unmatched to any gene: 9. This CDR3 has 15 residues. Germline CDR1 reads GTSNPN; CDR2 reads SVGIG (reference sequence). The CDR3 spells CAWSAQSGGVYGYTF. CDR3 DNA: TGTGCCTGGAGTGCTCAATCAGGGGGGGTCTATGGCTACACCTTC.